The 11 T cell receptor beta chains given below trace back to one sample, sequenced in a study of Graves' ophthalmopathy and Graves' hyperthyroidism. Transcripts of RNA were the source for amplifying TCR beta CDR3 regions. HTBI primers primed a first-round RT-PCR, and a second-round multiplex PCR followed. TCRdb independently ran MiXCR on the multiplex PCR reads; one entry per CDR3 protein. The repertoire holds around 36,000 distinct CDR3 sequences, with approximately 50% as singletons. The sequencing sample was made of peripheral blood. Every receptor here comes from an adult woman with stable Graves' hyperthyroidism.

This clonotype was observed a handful of times. V usage is TRBV2 and J usage is TRBJ1-1; TRBD1 matches at 7 bases. This CDR3 is 15 amino acids long. V shed 6 bases and J 1 base; nucleotides not matched to a gene: 8. Germline CDR1 SNHLY, CDR2 FYNNEI. CDR3 nucleotide sequence: TGTGCCAGCAGCGTCTCCCGGACAGGGAACACTGAAGCTTTCTTT. Its protein product is CASSVSRTGNTEAFF.

CDR3 nucleotide sequence: TGCAGCGTCGACAGGGTCGAGCAGTACTTC. This translates into CSVDRVEQYF. V gene TRBV29-1 combines with J gene TRBJ2-7; 7 bases fit TRBD1. After removal of 6 bases from V and 6 bases from J, the junction contained 2 bases not matched to a gene. The CDR3 contains 10 residues. Germline assignment: CDR1 SQVTM and CDR2 ANQGSEA.

This clonotype came up many times. The chain couples TRBV7-6 to TRBJ2-7; D is ambiguous. Germline V lookup: CDR1 SGHVS, CDR2 FNYEAQ. This CDR3 is built from 15 residues. V was shortened by 5 bases and J by 2 bases, with 16 bases between the two germline ends. The CDR3 DNA follows: TGTGCCAGCAGCCCCCAAGCCGACCTAGCCTACGAGCAGTACTTC. This codes for CASSPQADLAYEQYF.

The J gene is TRBJ2-7, the V gene TRBV15, with TRBD2 matching 9 bases. V trimming: 0 bases; J trimming: 5 bases; junction bases outside the gene matches: 8. This CDR3 is 16 amino acids long. Germline lookup yields CDR1 LNHNV and CDR2 YYDKDF (reference sequence). The CDR3 DNA sequence: TGTGCCACCAGCAGAGATCGTGCGGGAGGGCAAGACGAGCAGTACTTC. Its translation: CATSRDRAGGQDEQYF.

The rearrangement uses TRBV7-8 and TRBJ1-2, with TRBD1 identical over 9 bases. Unmatched junction bases numbered 7, after V lost 5 bases and J lost 6 bases. The CDR3 runs 14 residues. Per the germline V gene, CDR1 is SGHVS and CDR2 is FQNEAQ. The CDR3 DNA reads TGTGCCAGCAGCGCTCCGGGACAGGGAGATGGCTACACCTTC. This sequence encodes CASSAPGQGDGYTF.

As DNA, the CDR3 is TGCAGTGCTACTGACCCCCTAGCGGGAGGGCCTTACGAGCAGTACTTC. Translation gives CSATDPLAGGPYEQYF. The chain links TRBV20-1 to TRBJ2-7, with 12 bases that match TRBD2. Trimming removed 4 bases from V and 4 bases from J; junction bases left unmatched: 11. This CDR3 has 16 residues. CDR1 is DFQATT and CDR2 is SNEGSKA in the germline V gene (reference sequence).

This clonotype occurred once. This chain connects TRBV24-1 to TRBJ2-7; 11 bases are a match to TRBD2. Germline V gene data show CDR1 as KGHDR and CDR2 as SFDVKD. V lost 8 bases to trimming and J lost 3 bases; unmatched junction nucleotides: 17. The CDR3 is 18 amino acids. The CDR3 nucleotides are TGTGCCACCAATACCACCGGGACTAGCGGCAATTTATTCTACGAGCAGTACTTC. Encoded protein: CATNTTGTSGNLFYEQYF.

There are many counts of this clonotype. The chain combines TRBV5-1 with TRBJ1-3; D gene ambiguous. This CDR3 is 15 amino acids long. CDR1 SGHRS and CDR2 YFSETQ come from the germline V gene. The germline V and J ends were trimmed by 2 bases and 4 bases, with 13 bases remaining between them. The CDR3 spells CASSFGRGWGNTIYF. CDR3 bases: TGCGCCAGCAGCTTTGGACGGGGTTGGGGAAACACCATATATTTT.

The genes are TRBV7-6 and TRBJ1-2, with TRBD1 matching 9 bases. The germline gives CDR1 SGHVS, CDR2 FNYEAQ. CDR3 length: 15 amino acids. V lost 0 bases and J lost 6; bases outside the gene matches: 5. CDR3 sequence: CASSLATGGADGYTF. The DNA of the CDR3 is TGTGCCAGCAGCTTAGCCACAGGGGGCGCGGATGGCTACACCTTC.

This clonotype was detected many times. The rearrangement joins TRBV4-2 to TRBJ2-5; 7 nucleotides align to TRBD2. Looked up from germline, CDR1 is LGHNA and CDR2 is YNFKEQ. V shed 6 bases and J 1 base; nucleotides not matched to a gene: 11. This CDR3 is built from 16 residues. The DNA for the CDR3 is TGTGCCAGCAGGCCCGGGCTAGCGGCGCTCCAAGAGACCCAGTACTTC. Translated: CASRPGLAALQETQYF.

The chain couples TRBV20-1 to TRBJ1-3; D is uncertain. The germline CDR1 and CDR2 sequences are DFQATT and SNEGSKA (reference sequence). V was clipped by 0 bases and J by 7 bases, with 7 bases between them. This CDR3 is 12 amino acids long. The CDR3 nucleotides read TGCAGTGCTAGAGATCCCGGGAACACCATATATTTT. Its protein is CSARDPGNTIYF.